The 5 T cell receptor beta chains below all came from one sample that was sequenced in a study of cytomegalovirus exposure and HLA in healthy donors. The study ran its PCR with 60 Vbeta and 13 Jbeta primers. The assay was immunoSEQ multiplex PCR, and TCRdb's table has in-frame clones only and misses some. This sample carries approximately 190,000 clones, around 83% of them seen once, and the ten largest clones take 5.5% to 7.5%. The sequenced material came from PBMCs. These receptors were collected from a woman aged 45-65 years in good health and CMV-seropositive.

The CDR3 region is CASSESGGAGNTIYF. CDR3 nucleotide sequence: TGTGCCAGCAGTGAATCCGGGGGTGCGGGAAACACCATATATTTT. The chain links TRBV6-1 to TRBJ1-3, with a weak D call TRBD1 (5 bases). Trimming shortened V by 2 bases and J by 4 bases, and 12 bases separated the two germline ends. Germline loops: CDR1 MNHNS, CDR2 SASEGT. The CDR3 extends over 15 amino acids.

The CDR3 here is CASSLSGLAAFTPYEQYF. The CDR3 nucleotides are TGCGCCAGCAGCTTGAGCGGACTAGCGGCCTTTACTCCTTACGAGCAGTACTTC. The chain recombines TRBV5-1 with TRBJ2-7; TRBD2 agrees at 10 bases. V trimming: 1 base; J trimming: 4 bases; junction bases outside the gene matches: 14. CDR3 size: 18 residues. Looked up from germline, CDR1 is SGHRS and CDR2 is YFSETQ.

V gene TRBV28 combines with J gene TRBJ1-2; D remains unclear. Trimming pared 1 base from V and 5 bases from J, leaving 20 bases between. CDR1 and CDR2 (germline): MDHEN, SYDVKM. The CDR3 length is 17 residues. The CDR3 sequence is CASSLLTLAETPYGYTF. The CDR3 DNA reads as TGTGCCAGCAGTTTATTAACCCTCGCCGAGACACCATATGGCTACACCTTC.

The gene calls are TRBV29-1 and TRBJ1-4, with 11 bases lining up with TRBD1. This CDR3 comprises 13 residues. Per germline, CDR1 SQVTM and CDR2 ANQGSEA. The V segment lost 7 bases and the J segment 6 bases; nucleotides outside the gene matches: 4. CDR3 protein: CSGTGGADEKLFF. DNA of the CDR3: TGCAGCGGGACAGGGGGCGCAGATGAAAAACTGTTTTTT.

V and J are TRBV7-9 and TRBJ2-1; D unclear. In germline, CDR1 is SEHNR, CDR2 FQNEAQ (reference sequence). Between the trimmed V and J ends, which lost 5 bases and 5 bases, there was a span of 4 bases. There are 11 residues in the CDR3. CDR3 in DNA: TGTGCCAGCAGCCTACACAATGAGCAGTTCTTC. Translation gives CASSLHNEQFF.